This is a list of T cell receptor beta chains from one sample in a study of shared clonotypes between healthy human individuals. Assay used: immunoSEQ multiplex PCR; TCRdb lists only in-frame clones, some missing. The table lists some 2.3 million clones, approximately 93% of them singletons. The specimen was naive CD4+ T cells from PBMCs. The receptors were gathered from a man aged 18 to 35 in good health. Some clones in this sample may be carry-over from other donors' samples. The CDR3 runs from the conserved cysteine through the conserved F or W. Each record gives: clone size, D gene, V gene, CDR3 length, J gene, CDR3 protein, CDR3 DNA. The D gene is left open where the match is weak. Part of the rows lack a size; the others show once, few, many or a class for expanded clones.

>-|-|TRBV7-2|14|TRBJ2-5
CASSSQGPQETQYF
TGTGCCAGCAGCTCCCAGGGGCCCCAAGAGACCCAGTACTTC
>once|-|TRBV7-2|14|TRBJ2-7
CASSTQAGSYEQYF
TGTGCCAGCAGCACCCAAGCGGGCTCCTACGAGCAGTACTTC
>-|-|TRBV20-1|11|TRBJ2-3
CSVLPRDTQYF
TGCAGTGTCCTACCTCGGGATACGCAGTATTTT
>-|-|TRBV2|18|TRBJ2-6
CASIFGSGSLSGANVLTF
TGTGCCAGCATTTTTGGCTCTGGGTCCCTCTCTGGGGCCAACGTCCTGACTTTC
>-|-|TRBV30|15|TRBJ1-3
CAWSIARSSGNTIYF
TGTGCCTGGAGTATAGCTCGTAGCTCTGGAAACACCATATATTTT
>once|-|TRBV28|15|TRBJ1-1
CASSSRGQSRREAFF
TGTGCCAGCAGTTCCCGGGGTCAGTCCCGGAGAGAAGCTTTCTTT
>-|TRBD1|TRBV7-6|17|TRBJ2-7
CASSTLNWGTGNHEQYF
TGTGCCAGCAGCACCCTTAACTGGGGGACAGGGAACCACGAGCAGTACTTC
>-|-|TRBV4-1|15|TRBJ2-5
CASSQDFGGIKTQYF
TGCGCCAGCAGCCAAGATTTTGGCGGGATCAAGACCCAGTACTTC
>-|-|TRBV18|12|TRBJ1-1
CASSGRGTEAFF
TGTGCCAGCTCGGGTCGGGGCACTGAAGCTTTCTTT
>-|TRBD1|TRBV28|15|TRBJ2-1
CASSPSGGRGNEQFF
TGTGCCAGCAGCCCCTCAGGGGGCCGGGGCAATGAGCAGTTCTTC
>-|-|TRBV7-3|15|TRBJ2-3
CASSHSGLPTDTQYF
TGTGCCAGCAGCCATTCGGGACTCCCCACAGATACGCAGTATTTT
>-|-|TRBV5-4|13|TRBJ1-3
CASSPEAGNTIYF
TGTGCCAGCAGCCCCGAGGCAGGAAACACCATATATTTT
>-|-|TRBV7-8|13|TRBJ2-7
CASSLGLSYEQYF
TGTGCCAGCAGCTTAGGCCTCTCCTACGAGCAGTACTTC
>-|TRBD1|TRBV28|14|TRBJ2-7
CASSFHRDSPEQYF
TGTGCCAGCAGTTTCCACCGGGACAGCCCAGAGCAGTACTTC
>-|-|TRBV19|14|TRBJ2-7
CASRIFAGSYEQYF
TGTGCCAGTAGAATTTTTGCGGGATCCTACGAGCAGTACTTC
>-|-|TRBV5-1|14|TRBJ1-1
CASSLAEGGTEAFF
TGCGCCAGCAGCTTGGCCGAAGGGGGCACTGAAGCTTTCTTT
>-|-|TRBV28|17|TRBJ1-5
CASSSPGLRYGNQPQHF
TGTGCCAGCTCTTCGCCGGGCCTCAGGTACGGCAATCAGCCCCAGCATTTT
>-|TRBD2|TRBV7-6|16|TRBJ2-5
CASSRLAGGLQETQYF
TGTGCCAGCAGCCGACTAGCGGGAGGCCTCCAAGAGACCCAGTACTTC
>-|-|TRBV5-6|14|TRBJ2-1
CASGTGLSYNEQFF
TGTGCCAGCGGAACCGGACTCTCCTACAATGAGCAGTTCTTC
>-|TRBD1|TRBV5-1|16|TRBJ1-1
CASSSDRGGLNTEAFF
TGCGCCAGCAGCTCGGACAGGGGAGGGCTGAACACTGAAGCTTTCTTT
>once|TRBD1|TRBV28|16|TRBJ1-2
CASSSLKGTGNYGYTF
TGTGCCAGCAGTTCCCTCAAGGGGACAGGCAACTATGGCTACACCTTC
>-|-|TRBV12-5|15|TRBJ2-3
CASGAGQSIADTQYF
TGTGCTAGTGGAGCAGGACAATCAATCGCAGATACGCAGTATTTT
>-|-|TRBV4-3|17|TRBJ1-3
CASSHRMVGSSGNTIYF
TGCGCCAGCAGCCACAGGATGGTAGGGTCCTCTGGAAACACCATATATTTT
>-|-|TRBV4-2|12|TRBJ1-2
CASSQDNYGYTF
TGTGCCAGCAGCCAGGACAACTATGGCTACACCTTC
>-|-|TRBV6-4|11|TRBJ2-7
CARDRSREQYF
TGTGCCAGAGACCGTTCACGCGAGCAGTACTTC
>-|TRBD2|TRBV5-1|13|TRBJ2-7
CASRDYNNDEQYF
TGCGCCAGCCGGGACTACAACAACGACGAGCAGTACTTC
>-|-|TRBV5-6|17|TRBJ2-2
CASSLGGGTLSVRWLFF
TGTGCCAGCAGCTTGGGCGGTGGTACCCTATCTGTTCGTTGGCTGTTTTTT
>-|-|TRBV18|18|TRBJ2-7
CASSPFPLGARSTHEQYF
TGTGCCAGCTCACCATTCCCCCTCGGTGCGCGGAGCACCCACGAGCAGTACTTC
>-|TRBD2|TRBV11-3|15|TRBJ2-7
CASSLGGAGANEQYF
TGTGCCAGCAGCTTAGGGGGAGCGGGAGCCAACGAGCAGTACTTC
>-|-|TRBV30|14|TRBJ2-5
CAWSGTPDEETQYF
TGTGCCTGGAGTGGGACTCCGGACGAAGAGACCCAGTACTTC
>-|TRBD1|TRBV18|12|TRBJ2-7
CASSPQGAEQYF
TGTGCCAGCTCACCTCAGGGGGCCGAGCAGTACTTC
>-|TRBD2|TRBV10-3|13|TRBJ2-1
CATYGLAGGEQFF
TGTGCCACGTACGGGCTAGCGGGAGGAGAGCAGTTCTTC
>-|TRBD2|TRBV10-3|13|TRBJ2-1
CAISRLAADEQFF
TGTGCCATAAGTAGACTAGCCGCGGATGAGCAGTTCTTC
>-|-|TRBV28|14|TRBJ1-4
CASSLGRLEKKLFF
TGTGCCAGCAGTTTAGGGCGGCTGGAGAAAAAACTGTTTTTT
>-|TRBD1|TRBV5-1|14|TRBJ2-3
CASSSDRNTDTQYF
TGCGCCAGCAGCTCGGACAGGAACACAGATACGCAGTATTTT
>few|TRBD1|TRBV27|14|TRBJ1-4
CASYGTGRGEKLFF
TGTGCCAGCTATGGGACAGGGCGGGGTGAAAAACTGTTTTTT
>-|-|TRBV11-2|17|TRBJ2-1
CASSLDGTGRVNNEQFF
TGTGCCAGCAGCTTAGACGGGACGGGACGGGTAAACAATGAGCAGTTCTTC
>-|-|TRBV9|14|TRBJ2-3
CASSPPGATDTQYF
TGTGCCAGCAGCCCACCGGGAGCCACAGATACGCAGTATTTT
>-|-|TRBV6-1|12|TRBJ1-1
CASSEFFREAFF
TGTGCCAGCAGTGAATTTTTCAGGGAAGCTTTCTTT
>-|-|TRBV7-2|13|TRBJ2-7
CASSPPGSYEQYF
TGTGCCAGCAGCCCCCCGGGGTCCTACGAGCAGTACTTC
>-|-|TRBV28|11|TRBJ1-1
CASSLSTEAFF
TGTGCCAGCAGTCTCTCGACGGAAGCTTTCTTT
>once|TRBD1|TRBV28|14|TRBJ1-2
CASSVRTGVYGYTF
TGTGCCAGCAGCGTCAGGACAGGGGTGTATGGCTACACCTTC
>-|-|TRBV28|15|TRBJ1-5
CASSSQGFRNQPQHF
TGTGCCAGCAGTTCACAGGGATTTCGCAATCAGCCCCAGCATTTT
>-|-|TRBV7-2|17|TRBJ2-7
CASSLVLGLVGTYEQYF
TGTGCCAGCAGCTTAGTATTGGGACTGGTGGGTACCTACGAGCAGTACTTC
>-|-|TRBV5-8|16|TRBJ2-1
CASSPRTASSYNEQFF
TGTGCCAGCAGCCCTAGGACAGCGAGCTCCTACAATGAGCAGTTCTTC
>-|TRBD1|TRBV2|13|TRBJ1-5
CASSPDRGQPQHF
TGTGCCAGCAGCCCCGACAGGGGTCAGCCCCAGCATTTT
>-|-|TRBV13|16|TRBJ1-4
CASSLKPGTFNEKLFF
TGTGCCAGCAGCTTAAAGCCGGGGACTTTTAATGAAAAACTGTTTTTT
>-|-|TRBV28|15|TRBJ2-1
CASSLSASRINEQFF
TGTGCCAGCAGTTTATCGGCTAGCCGAATTAATGAGCAGTTCTTC
>-|-|TRBV19|14|TRBJ2-7
CASSMNSGSYEQYF
TGTGCCAGTAGTATGAATAGCGGATCCTACGAGCAGTACTTC
>once|-|TRBV25-1|11|TRBJ2-4
CASSSQNIQYF
TGTGCCAGCAGCAGTCAAAACATTCAGTACTTC
>-|-|TRBV7-3|13|TRBJ2-1
CASSFNSDNEQFF
TGTGCCAGCAGCTTTAACAGTGACAATGAGCAGTTCTTC
>-|-|TRBV7-8|14|TRBJ1-2
CASSLGGRDYGYTF
TGTGCCAGCAGCTTAGGGGGGCGCGACTATGGCTACACCTTC
>-|-|TRBV6-1|16|TRBJ1-5
CASSANRGPSNQPQHF
TGTGCCAGCAGTGCAAACAGAGGCCCTAGCAATCAGCCCCAGCATTTT
>-|TRBD1|TRBV10-1|15|TRBJ2-7
CASSEGSGGIYEQYF
TGCGCCAGCAGTGAAGGGTCAGGGGGTATCTACGAGCAGTACTTC
>-|-|TRBV7-2|14|TRBJ2-3
CASSGGLKRDTQYF
TGTGCCAGCAGCGGGGGACTTAAGAGAGATACGCAGTATTTT